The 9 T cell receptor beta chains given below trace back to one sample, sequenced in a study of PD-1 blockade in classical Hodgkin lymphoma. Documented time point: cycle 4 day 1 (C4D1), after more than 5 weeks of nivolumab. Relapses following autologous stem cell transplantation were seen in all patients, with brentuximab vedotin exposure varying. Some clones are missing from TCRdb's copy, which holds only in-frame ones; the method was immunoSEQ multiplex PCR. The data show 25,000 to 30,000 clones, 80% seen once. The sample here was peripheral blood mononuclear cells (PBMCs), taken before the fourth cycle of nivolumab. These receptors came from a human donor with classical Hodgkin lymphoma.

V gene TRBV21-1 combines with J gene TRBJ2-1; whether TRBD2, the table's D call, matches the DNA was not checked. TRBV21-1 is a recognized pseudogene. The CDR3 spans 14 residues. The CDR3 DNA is TGTGCCAGCAGAGAATGCGGGAGGGCCGATGAGCAGTTCTTC. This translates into CASRECGRADEQFF.

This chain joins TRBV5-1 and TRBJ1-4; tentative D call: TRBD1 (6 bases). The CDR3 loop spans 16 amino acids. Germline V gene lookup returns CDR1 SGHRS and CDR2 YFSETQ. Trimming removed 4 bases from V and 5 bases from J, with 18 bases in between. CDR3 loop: CASSLSPGQTNEKLFF. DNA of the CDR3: TGCGCCAGCAGCCTATCCCCAGGACAGACGAATGAAAAACTGTTTTTT.

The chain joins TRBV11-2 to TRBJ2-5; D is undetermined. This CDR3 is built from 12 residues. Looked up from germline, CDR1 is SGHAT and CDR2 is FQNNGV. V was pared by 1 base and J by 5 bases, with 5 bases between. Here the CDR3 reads CASSLGWETQYF. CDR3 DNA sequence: TGTGCCAGCAGCTTAGGTTGGGAGACCCAGTACTTC.

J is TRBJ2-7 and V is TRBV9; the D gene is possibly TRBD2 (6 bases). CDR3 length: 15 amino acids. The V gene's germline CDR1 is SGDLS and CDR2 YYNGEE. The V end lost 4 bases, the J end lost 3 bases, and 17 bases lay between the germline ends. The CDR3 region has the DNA TGTGCCAGCAGCCCCCGCGGGACGGAGCTCTACGAGCAGTACTTC. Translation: CASSPRGTELYEQYF.

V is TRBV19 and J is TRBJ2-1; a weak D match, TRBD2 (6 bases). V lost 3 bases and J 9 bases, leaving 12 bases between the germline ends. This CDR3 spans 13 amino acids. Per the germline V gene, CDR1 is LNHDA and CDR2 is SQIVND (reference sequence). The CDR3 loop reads CASSITTRSEQFF. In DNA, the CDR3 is TGTGCCAGTAGTATCACGACTAGATCTGAGCAGTTCTTC.

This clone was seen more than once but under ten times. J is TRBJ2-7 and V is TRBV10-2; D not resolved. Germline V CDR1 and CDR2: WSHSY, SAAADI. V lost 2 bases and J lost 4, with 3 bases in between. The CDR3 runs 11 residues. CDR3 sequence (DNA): TGCGCCAGCAGTGAGGGTTACGAGCAGTACTTC. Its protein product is CASSEGYEQYF.

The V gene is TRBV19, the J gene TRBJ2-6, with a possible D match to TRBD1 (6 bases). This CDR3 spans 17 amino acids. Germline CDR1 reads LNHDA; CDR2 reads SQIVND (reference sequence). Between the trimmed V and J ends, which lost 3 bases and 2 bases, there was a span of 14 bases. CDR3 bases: TGTGCCAGTAGTATGGGGCCAGGGGTGGCTGGGGCCAACGTCCTGACTTTC. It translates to CASSMGPGVAGANVLTF.

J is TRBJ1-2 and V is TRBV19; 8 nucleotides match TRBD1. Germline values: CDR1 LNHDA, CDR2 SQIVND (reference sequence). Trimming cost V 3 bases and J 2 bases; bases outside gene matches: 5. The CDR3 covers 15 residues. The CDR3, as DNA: TGTGCCAGTAGTATCTCAGGGGGCAGCAACTATGGCTACACCTTC. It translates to CASSISGGSNYGYTF.

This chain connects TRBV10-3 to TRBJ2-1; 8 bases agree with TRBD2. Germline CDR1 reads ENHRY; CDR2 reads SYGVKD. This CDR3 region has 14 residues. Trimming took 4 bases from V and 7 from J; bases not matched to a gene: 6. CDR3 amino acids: CAISGLAGQNEQFF. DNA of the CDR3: TGTGCCATCAGTGGGCTAGCGGGTCAAAATGAGCAGTTCTTC.